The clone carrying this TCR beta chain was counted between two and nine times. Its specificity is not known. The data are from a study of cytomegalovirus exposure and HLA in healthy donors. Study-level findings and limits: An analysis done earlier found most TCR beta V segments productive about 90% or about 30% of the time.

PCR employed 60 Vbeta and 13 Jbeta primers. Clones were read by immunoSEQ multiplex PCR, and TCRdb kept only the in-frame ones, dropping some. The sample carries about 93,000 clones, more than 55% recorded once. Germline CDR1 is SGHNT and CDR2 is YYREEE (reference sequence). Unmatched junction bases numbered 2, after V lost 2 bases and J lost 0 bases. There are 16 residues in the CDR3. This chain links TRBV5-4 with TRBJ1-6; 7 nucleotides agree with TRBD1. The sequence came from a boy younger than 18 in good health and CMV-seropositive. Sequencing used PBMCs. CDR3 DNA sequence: TGTGCCAGCAGCTTACAGGGGAGCTCCTATAATTCACCCCTCCACTTT. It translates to CASSLQGSSYNSPLHF.